The TCR beta chain described here comes from a study of identical twins. Whole-study findings and limits: High-abundance cord blood beta clonotypes had fewer insertions; memory repertoires showed none.

This CDR3 contains 12 residues. Per the germline V gene, CDR1 is SNHLY and CDR2 is FYNNEI. Template switching added a universal primer binding site, and final cDNA carried unique molecular identifiers. TCRdb processed the 5' RACE reads anew with MiXCR; each CDR3 protein has one entry. Of roughly 720,000 distinct CDR3 sequences detected, about 20% appear once; the ten largest clones hold under 15%. This clonotype was counted a single time. The antigen is undetermined. One end of the junction varies from germline; a read error may be responsible. These data were likewise used in another study, on T cells expressing NK-cell markers. That work contributes: Sorted CD3+CD56-NKG2C+, CD3+CD56+NKG2C+ and CD3+CD56+NKG2C- T cells supplied the TCR beta repertoires. In a few donors, dominant clonotypes made up about 25-60.1% of CD3+CD56-NKG2C+ cells.

What was sequenced was PBMCs. This sequence originates from a woman between 18 and 30 years old in good health. This chain joins TRBV2 and TRBJ2-5; D remains ambiguous. The CDR3 DNA reads TGTGCCAGCAGTGGTGCGGAAGACACCCAGTACTTC. It specifies CASSGAEDTQYF. Combining the CDR3 with reference TRBV2 and TRBJ2-5 gives the whole variable domain EPEVTQTPSHQVTQMGQEVILRCVPISNHLYFYWYRQILGQKVEFLVSFYNNEISEKSEIFDDQFSVERPDGSNFTLKIRSTKLEDSAMYFCASSGAEDTQYFGPGTRLLVL.